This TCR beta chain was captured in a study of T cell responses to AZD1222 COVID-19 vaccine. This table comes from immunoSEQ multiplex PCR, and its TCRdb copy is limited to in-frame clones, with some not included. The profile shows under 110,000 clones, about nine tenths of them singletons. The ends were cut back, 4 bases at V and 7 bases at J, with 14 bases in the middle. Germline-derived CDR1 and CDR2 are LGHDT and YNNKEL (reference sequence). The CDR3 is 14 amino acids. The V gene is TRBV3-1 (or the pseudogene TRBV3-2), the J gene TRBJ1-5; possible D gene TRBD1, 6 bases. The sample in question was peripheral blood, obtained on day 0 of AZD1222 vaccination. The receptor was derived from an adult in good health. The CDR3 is CASSLKGGDQPQHF. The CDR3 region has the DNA TGTGCCAGCAGCCTGAAAGGGGGGGACCAGCCCCAGCATTTT.